Shown below are 10 T cell receptor beta chains from a single sample sequenced in a study of T cell responses to AZD1222 COVID-19 vaccine. Using immunoSEQ multiplex PCR, the repertoire was profiled, and TCRdb retains in-frame clones only, with some absent. The profile covers 93,000 or so clones, with roughly 87% appearing a single time and around 4.8% taken by the ten largest. The source material was peripheral blood, sampled on day 0 of AZD1222 vaccination. These receptors were collected from an adult in good health.

The chain couples TRBV5-6 to TRBJ2-3; TRBD2 is a possible D gene (6 bases). V was shortened by 9 bases and J by 2 bases, with 13 bases between the two germline ends. Germline CDR1 is SGHDT and CDR2 is YYEEEE. The CDR3 spans 13 residues. CDR3 sequence (DNA): TGTGCCACCCGGGACTTCTACACAGATACGCAGTATTTT. Translating gives CATRDFYTDTQYF.

The chain joins TRBV6-4 to TRBJ1-1, with D possibly being TRBD1 (5 bases). Trimming pared 2 bases from V and 7 bases from J, leaving 8 bases between. Germline lookup yields CDR1 MRHNA and CDR2 SNTAGT. This CDR3 region has 12 residues. The DNA for the CDR3 is TGTGCCAGCAGTGACGGGGGGGGTGAAGCTTTCTTT. This gives the protein CASSDGGGEAFF.

DNA for the CDR3: TGCGCCAGCAAATTGCAGGGGAACACCGGGGAGCTGTTTTTT. This translates into CASKLQGNTGELFF. This chain links TRBV4-1 with TRBJ2-2, with a weak D call TRBD1 (5 bases). Trimming took off 7 bases at V and 1 base at J, with 10 bases between the two ends. CDR1 MGHRA and CDR2 YSYEKL come from the germline V gene. The CDR3 is made up of 14 amino acids.

This sequence joins TRBV10-3 and TRBJ1-1; D perhaps matches TRBD1 (6 bases). V lost 0 bases and J 10 bases, leaving 18 bases between the germline ends. Germline CDR1 and CDR2: ENHRY and SYGVKD. CDR3 size: 15 residues. Here the CDR3 DNA reads TGTGCCATCAGTGAGTCGGCCATCGGGGGCGCCAGAGCTTTCTTT. Protein product: CAISESAIGGARAFF.

The chain couples TRBV7-9 to TRBJ1-2; perhaps TRBD1 as D (6 bases). With 5 bases removed from V and 7 bases from J, the gap between germline ends came to 23 bases. In germline, CDR1 is SEHNR, CDR2 FQNEAQ (reference sequence). This CDR3 has 16 amino acids. This chain's CDR3 is CASSHTDRVVSVGYTF. In DNA form, the CDR3 reads TGTGCCAGCAGCCATACGGACAGAGTCGTATCTGTTGGCTACACCTTC.

V and J are TRBV10-1 and TRBJ2-5, with 7 bases identical to TRBD1. The CDR3 extends over 15 amino acids. V trimming: 3 bases; J trimming: 4 bases; junction bases outside the gene matches: 8. The germline V gene has CDR1 WNHNN and CDR2 SYGVQD (reference sequence). The CDR3 is CASSDSGTVTETQYF. In nucleotides, the CDR3 is TGCGCCAGCAGTGACTCCGGGACAGTGACAGAGACCCAGTACTTC.

V gene TRBV2 combines with J gene TRBJ1-5; D is unclear. This CDR3 is 14 amino acids long. The V end was cut by 6 bases, the J end by 0 bases, with 9 bases between. The germline gives CDR1 SNHLY, CDR2 FYNNEI. The DNA for the CDR3 is TGTGCCAGCAGACGCGGGGATAGCAATCAGCCCCAGCATTTT. It codes for CASRRGDSNQPQHF.

The chain carries TRBV19 and TRBJ1-2, with 7 bases fitting TRBD1. J gave up 2 bases and V 9 bases, and 9 bases lay outside the gene matches. The CDR3 covers 14 residues. CDR1 is LNHDA, CDR2 SQIVND, per germline (reference sequence). The CDR3: CASARDSSNYGYTF. The CDR3 nucleotides are TGTGCCAGCGCCCGGGACAGCTCAAACTATGGCTACACCTTC. Together with reference TRBV19 and TRBJ1-2, the CDR3 gives the full variable domain: DGGITQSPKYLFRKEGQNVTLSCEQNLNHDAMYWYRQDPGQGLRLIYYSQIVNDFQKGDIAEGYSVSREKKESFPLTVTSAQKNPTAFYLCASARDSSNYGYTFGSGTRLTVV.

The rearrangement uses TRBV18 and TRBJ2-6, with D possibly matching TRBD1 (6 bases). Per germline, CDR1 KGHSH and CDR2 LQKENI. The V end lost 2 bases, the J end lost 3 bases, and 8 bases lay between the germline ends. The CDR3 runs to 15 residues. The CDR3 DNA reads TGTGCCAGCTCACCAGGGGGCTATGGGGCCAACGTCCTGACTTTC. It yields the protein CASSPGGYGANVLTF.

The rearrangement uses TRBV6-2 or TRBV6-3 and TRBJ2-7, with 7 bases fitting TRBD1. The CDR3 sequence is 15 residues long. With V trimmed by 6 bases and J by 0 bases, 8 bases remained unmatched. The germline CDR1 and CDR2 sequences are MNHEY and SVGEGT. The CDR3 coding sequence is TGTGCCAGCAGCTGGAGGACAGGCCGCTCCTACGAGCAGTACTTC. Translating it yields CASSWRTGRSYEQYF.